The next 23 T cell receptor beta chains were all read from a single sample in a study of blood T cell repertoires in COVID-19. Here immunoSEQ multiplex PCR was the method, and the copy in TCRdb shows in-frame clones only, minus some. The sample has fewer than 110,000 clones, around 87% seen once. The specimen was peripheral blood. These receptor sequences come from a woman aged 30 to 39 with acute or convalescent COVID-19.

The V gene is TRBV28, the J gene TRBJ1-1; D might be TRBD1 (5 bases). This CDR3 is built from 16 residues. The V end was cut by 5 bases, the J end by 4 bases, with 20 bases between. Germline-derived CDR1 and CDR2 are MDHEN and SYDVKM. CDR3 bases: TGTGCCAGCAGTCCTACAAGGGGTTTGTGGGGCACTGAAGCTTTCTTT. Translating it yields CASSPTRGLWGTEAFF.

This clone has only a few counts. This chain links TRBV12-5 with TRBJ1-1; TRBD1 is a possible D gene (5 bases). V dropped 2 bases and J dropped 5 bases, with 9 bases sitting between them. Per the germline V gene, CDR1 is LGHNT and CDR2 is FRNRAP. This CDR3 spans 13 amino acids. The CDR3 region has the DNA TGTGCTAGTGGTTTGACGGGGGGGACTGAAGCTTTCTTT. This encodes CASGLTGGTEAFF.

The J gene is TRBJ2-7, the V gene TRBV27, with D perhaps TRBD2 (5 bases). CDR1 MNHEY and CDR2 SMNVEV come from the germline V gene (reference sequence). The CDR3 sequence is 13 residues long. Trimming took 2 bases from V and 5 from J, leaving 10 bases between them. The CDR3 protein is CASSLRGSNEQYF. The CDR3 nucleotides read TGTGCCAGCAGTTTACGGGGTTCAAACGAGCAGTACTTC.

The genes are TRBV15 and TRBJ1-5, with D unclear. Germline V gene data show CDR1 as LNHNV and CDR2 as YYDKDF (reference sequence). The ends were cut back, 2 bases at V and 4 bases at J, with 9 bases in the middle. The CDR3 runs to 14 residues. CDR3 loop: CATSRKGLNQPQHF. Here the CDR3 DNA reads TGTGCCACCAGCAGAAAAGGACTAAATCAGCCCCAGCATTTT.

V gene TRBV7-8 combines with J gene TRBJ1-1; D uncertain. Trimming cost V 4 bases and J 1 base, with 13 bases left between them. The CDR3 runs to 15 residues. Per the germline V gene, CDR1 is SGHVS and CDR2 is FQNEAQ. CDR3 region: CASSSNPTGNTEAFF. In DNA, the CDR3 is TGTGCCAGCAGCTCCAACCCGACGGGGAACACTGAAGCTTTCTTT.

V usage is TRBV29-1 and J usage is TRBJ1-1; 9 bases match TRBD1. V gave up 6 bases and J gave up 3 bases; unmatched junction bases: 5. The CDR3 extends over 13 amino acids. Germline assignment: CDR1 SQVTM and CDR2 ANQGSEA. In DNA form, the CDR3 reads TGCAGCGTCCCGGGACAGGGATACACTGAAGCTTTCTTT. Protein: CSVPGQGYTEAFF.

The chain uses TRBV21-1 and TRBJ2-7; TRBD1, the table's D call, lacks a check against the DNA. TRBV21-1 represents a pseudogene. This CDR3 has 12 residues. The CDR3 region is CASSQKTYEQYF. The CDR3 DNA follows: TGTGCCAGCAGCCAGAAAACCTACGAGCAGTACTTC.

This chain links TRBV10-1 with TRBJ1-2, with a weak D call TRBD1 (5 bases). V lost 6 bases and J lost 0, with 23 bases in between. Germline CDR1 is WNHNN and CDR2 is SYGVQD (reference sequence). The CDR3 spans 18 residues. The CDR3 protein is CASSVDLAPSGANYGYTF. CDR3 nucleotides: TGCGCCAGCAGCGTCGACCTGGCCCCGTCGGGGGCTAACTATGGCTACACCTTC.

V usage is TRBV18 and J usage is TRBJ2-7; D gene ambiguous. The CDR3 spans 14 residues. CDR1 is KGHSH and CDR2 is LQKENI in the germline V gene. Trimming removed 0 bases from V and 1 base from J, with 7 bases in between. Written as DNA, the CDR3 is TGTGCCAGCTCACCACCGACTGCGTCCTACGAGCAGTACTTC. Residues: CASSPPTASYEQYF.

With respect to this clone: This sample includes further DNA sequences coding for the same CDR3. The chain employs TRBV3-1 (or the pseudogene TRBV3-2) and TRBJ1-6; D not certain. Germline V gene data show CDR1 as LGHDT and CDR2 as YNNKEL (reference sequence). Trimming took 1 base from V and 10 from J, leaving 11 bases between them. The CDR3 runs 14 residues. Here the CDR3 reads CASSQAVRNSPLHF. The CDR3 bases are TGTGCCAGCAGCCAAGCTGTCAGAAACTCACCCCTCCACTTT.

J is TRBJ2-2 and V is TRBV25-1; 8 bases map to TRBD1. Germline V lookup: CDR1 MGHDK, CDR2 SYGVNS. The CDR3 runs 16 residues. The J segment lost 7 bases and the V segment lost 3 bases, leaving 10 bases of the junction unmatched. DNA for the CDR3: TGTGCCAGCAGTGAGCCGGGACAGGCCAGTGGCGGGGAGCTGTTTTTT. As protein: CASSEPGQASGGELFF.

The CDR3 reads CASNPGGFNYGYTF. The CDR3 bases are TGTGCCAGCAACCCCGGCGGGTTTAACTATGGCTACACCTTC. The chain recombines TRBV9 with TRBJ1-2; D not resolved. The CDR3 sequence is 14 residues long. V dropped 6 bases and J dropped 1 base, with 13 bases sitting between them. Germline lookup yields CDR1 SGDLS and CDR2 YYNGEE.

CDR3 loop: CASRPSGQGAGSPLHF. The CDR3 DNA sequence: TGTGCCAGTCGCCCCTCAGGACAGGGGGCGGGTTCACCCCTCCACTTT. The V gene is TRBV18, the J gene TRBJ1-6, with 11 positions matching TRBD1. This CDR3 has 16 amino acids. V gave up 9 bases and J gave up 9 bases; unmatched junction bases: 13. Germline CDR1 reads KGHSH; CDR2 reads LQKENI.

The V and J genes are TRBV28 and TRBJ1-5; no firm D call. This CDR3 region has 13 residues. Germline V gene data show CDR1 as MDHEN and CDR2 as SYDVKM. Trimming shortened V by 7 bases and J by 8 bases, and 15 bases separated the two germline ends. The DNA of the CDR3 is TGTGCCAGCACCCTACGGGGTGAAGAGCCCCAGCATTTT. Encoded protein: CASTLRGEEPQHF.

The rearrangement links TRBV29-1 to TRBJ1-4, with TRBD1 matching 7 bases. The CDR3 runs 13 residues. The germline V gene encodes CDR1 SQVTM and CDR2 ANQGSEA. The ends lost 7 bases at V and 12 bases at J; junction bases unmatched: 14. The CDR3: CSADLGTAQELFF. In DNA, the CDR3 is TGCAGCGCTGACCTCGGGACAGCCCAAGAACTGTTTTTT.

This sequence joins TRBV24-1 and TRBJ2-1; TRBD2 matches 10 bases. Trimming removed 6 bases from V and 1 base from J; junction bases left unmatched: 8. Germline CDR1 is KGHDR and CDR2 is SFDVKD. This CDR3 comprises 17 residues. CDR3 amino acids: CATSTSGTSVSYNEQFF. DNA of the CDR3: TGTGCCACCAGTACTTCCGGGACTAGCGTATCCTACAATGAGCAGTTCTTC.

This clone appeared a single time. V usage is TRBV13 and J usage is TRBJ1-2, with unresolved D. Germline CDR1 is PRHDT and CDR2 is FYEKMQ (reference sequence). The CDR3 is 15 residues long. V was clipped by 4 bases and J by 3 bases, with 15 bases between them. CDR3 DNA sequence: TGTGCCAGCAGCTCTTCGGTCCCCCAGGACTATGGCTACACCTTC. Amino acid sequence: CASSSSVPQDYGYTF.

This clone was picked up one time. The V call is TRBV6-4, the J call TRBJ2-7; 8 bases line up with TRBD1. Losses at the gene ends were 10 bases for V and 6 bases for J; bases not matched to a gene: 11. CDR3 length: 13 residues. Germline values: CDR1 MRHNA, CDR2 SNTAGT. The CDR3 loop reads CATPGTGPREQYF. Written as DNA, the CDR3 is TGTGCCACCCCCGGGACAGGACCCCGCGAGCAGTACTTC.

This clone was picked up one time. The chain combines TRBV18 with TRBJ1-6; no clear D. Looked up from germline, CDR1 is KGHSH and CDR2 is LQKENI. This CDR3 spans 15 amino acids. The V end lost 3 bases, the J end lost 10 bases, and 16 bases lay between the germline ends. The CDR3 sequence: CASSPSGSSGSPLHF. In nucleotides, the CDR3 is TGTGCCAGCTCACCGTCTGGGAGCTCGGGGTCACCCCTCCACTTT. Full variable domain (rest looked up from reference TRBV18 and TRBJ1-6): NAGVMQNPRHLVRRRGQEARLRCSPMKGHSHVYWYRQLPEEGLKFMVYLQKENIIDESGMPKERFSAEFPKEGPSILRIQQVVRGDSAAYFCASSPSGSSGSPLHFGNGTRLTVT.

The sample holds a few counts of this clone. The chain recombines TRBV2 with TRBJ1-4; TRBD1 matches 7 bases. The CDR3 loop spans 14 amino acids. Germline CDR1 reads SNHLY; CDR2 reads FYNNEI. V lost 2 bases to trimming and J lost 7 bases; unmatched junction nucleotides: 4. The CDR3 protein is CASSEPRQGEKLFF. CDR3 DNA: TGTGCCAGCAGTGAACCTAGACAGGGTGAAAAACTGTTTTTT.

V usage is TRBV29-1 and J usage is TRBJ2-3, with TRBD2 identical over 7 bases. Trimming removed 7 bases from V and 1 base from J; junction bases left unmatched: 11. The CDR3 sequence is 15 residues long. Germline V gene lookup returns CDR1 SQVTM and CDR2 ANQGSEA. This chain's CDR3 is CSAFRRLAGTDTQYF. CDR3 bases: TGCAGCGCCTTTCGTCGACTAGCCGGCACAGATACGCAGTATTTT.

The chain is built from TRBV6-5 and TRBJ1-5; D ambiguous. The CDR3 is 14 amino acids. CDR1 and CDR2 from the germline V gene are MNHEY and SVGAGI. The germline V and J ends were trimmed by 6 bases and 0 bases, with 9 bases remaining between them. The CDR3 region is CASRSKYSNQPQHF. DNA of the CDR3: TGTGCCAGCAGGTCTAAGTATAGCAATCAGCCCCAGCATTTT.

The chain combines TRBV7-9 with TRBJ1-1, with 7 positions matching TRBD1. The V and J ends lost 4 bases and 4 bases, in that order; junction bases with no gene match: 9. Germline loops: CDR1 SEHNR, CDR2 FQNEAQ (reference sequence). The CDR3 spans 15 residues. DNA of the CDR3: TGTGCCAGCAGCTCCAGACAGGGCCTCGGCACTGAAGCTTTCTTT. As protein: CASSSRQGLGTEAFF.